This T cell receptor (beta chain) emerged from a study of blood T cells in healthy people across ages. This CDR3 contains 16 residues. The authors ran a second PCR of 7 to 11 cycles using a sample-barcoded 5' primer and a J-beta primer mix. TCRdb itself ran the 5' RACE reads through MiXCR, one entry per CDR3 protein. The sample has roughly 1,500,000 distinct CDR3 sequences, approximately 40% seen once. J is TRBJ2-3 and V is TRBV21-1. TRBV21-1 is an annotated pseudogene. The TCR comes from a woman under 30 in good health. The sequenced material came from blood. The CDR3 protein is CARHHLKGEGTDTQYF. The CDR3 DNA reads TGTGCCAGACACCATCTGAAGGGTGAGGGCACAGATACGCAGTATTTT.